This TCR beta chain was sequenced during a study of identical twins. Whole-study results and caveats: Carriage of fewer insertions was seen in abundant cord blood beta clonotypes, whereas memory repertoires showed none. Models predicted too little out-of-frame TCR alpha sharing in monozygotic twins.

Germline assignment: CDR1 SEHNR and CDR2 FQNEAQ (reference sequence). Trimming removed 3 bases at V and 2 bases at J, with 13 bases between. The CDR3 spans 16 residues. Each CDR3 protein is one row after TCRdb ran MiXCR on the 5' RACE reads. The sample records about 890,000 distinct CDR3 sequences, roughly an eighth being singletons. About this clonotype: The antigen remains unidentified.

In addition, the sample was reused for a study of yellow fever vaccine responses in identical twins.

The clonotype was recovered from a woman aged 18 to 35 in good health. This sequence joins TRBV7-9 and TRBJ1-4; weak D call: TRBD1 (5 bases). Input material: PBMCs. The CDR3 sequence: CASSFDPGSTNEKLFF. CDR3 nucleotide sequence: TGTGCCAGCAGCTTCGACCCAGGGTCCACTAATGAAAAACTGTTTTTT.